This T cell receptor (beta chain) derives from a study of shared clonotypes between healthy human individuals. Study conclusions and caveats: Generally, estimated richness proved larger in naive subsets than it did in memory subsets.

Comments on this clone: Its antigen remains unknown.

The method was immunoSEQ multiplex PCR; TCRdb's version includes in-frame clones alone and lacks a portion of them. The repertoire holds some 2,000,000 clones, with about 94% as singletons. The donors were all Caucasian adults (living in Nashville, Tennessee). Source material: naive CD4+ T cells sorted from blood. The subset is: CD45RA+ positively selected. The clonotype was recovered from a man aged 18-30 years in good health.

The CDR3 bases are TGTGCCAGCAGTGACTCTGACAGCTCCTACGAGCAGTACTTC. This encodes CASSDSDSSYEQYF. The rearrangement joins TRBV6-4 to TRBJ2-7; D perhaps matches TRBD1 (5 bases). This CDR3 has 14 amino acids. Trimming took off 0 bases at V and 0 bases at J, with 6 bases between the two ends. Per the germline V gene, CDR1 is MRHNA and CDR2 is SNTAGT.